The 10 T cell receptor beta chains presented below share a single source sample, sequenced in a study of T cells in Graves' hyperthyroidism and ophthalmopathy. From RNA transcripts, TCR beta CDR3 regions were amplified. The TCR CDR3 first-round RT-PCR relied on the HTBI primer set. TCRdb redid the calling of the multiplex PCR reads with MiXCR, one entry per CDR3 protein. The table has over 700,000 distinct CDR3 sequences, approximately 40% seen once. Sequencing input: blood. These receptors all come from a man between 18 and 35 years old with Graves' hyperthyroidism.

V and J are TRBV7-8 and TRBJ2-7; maybe TRBD2 (6 bases). The V gene lost 5 bases and the J gene lost 0 bases, with 14 bases spanning the gap. In germline, CDR1 is SGHVS, CDR2 FQNEAQ. The CDR3 covers 15 residues. The CDR3 coding sequence is TGTGCCAGCAGCCCGTCGCGGGGCCCCTCCTACGAGCAGTACTTC. As protein: CASSPSRGPSYEQYF.

This clonotype has at least ten counts. J is TRBJ2-5 and V is TRBV13, with D perhaps TRBD1 (6 bases). The germline gives CDR1 PRHDT, CDR2 FYEKMQ (reference sequence). CDR3 length: 13 amino acids. Trimming shortened V by 6 bases and J by 5 bases, and 13 bases separated the two germline ends. CDR3 region: CASRLQGMETQYF. CDR3 nucleotides: TGTGCCAGCAGACTCCAGGGGATGGAGACCCAGTACTTC.

This chain joins TRBV9 and TRBJ2-2; weak D call: TRBD2 (5 bases). The CDR3 is made up of 15 amino acids. Per the germline V gene, CDR1 is SGDLS and CDR2 is YYNGEE. The germline V and J ends were trimmed by 0 bases and 5 bases, with 11 bases remaining between them. DNA for the CDR3: TGTGCCAGCAGCGTAGAACTAGGAAGGACCGGGGAGCTGTTTTTT. Translation gives CASSVELGRTGELFF.

At least ten counts were recorded for this clonotype. The CDR3 spells CASSDPRTANEKLFF. CDR3 sequence (DNA): TGTGCCAGCAGTGACCCGAGGACGGCGAATGAAAAACTGTTTTTT. The rearrangement joins TRBV6-5 to TRBJ1-4; D gene ambiguous. This CDR3 contains 15 residues. Germline loops: CDR1 MNHEY, CDR2 SVGAGI. Trimming stripped 5 bases from V and 5 bases from J, with 15 bases between.

The chain recombines TRBV11-2 with TRBJ2-7, with D perhaps matching TRBD1 (6 bases). The germline CDR1 and CDR2 sequences are SGHAT and FQNNGV. Trimming left V 3 bases short and J 1 base short, with 16 bases between. The length of the CDR3 is 16 residues. CDR3 in DNA: TGTGCCAGCAGCTTCTCCCTAGGGGACATATCCTACGAGCAGTACTTC. It specifies CASSFSLGDISYEQYF.

The CDR3 DNA reads TGCGCCAGCAGCACACGGACAGGGGGCCACCAGCCCCAGCATTTT. It yields the protein CASSTRTGGHQPQHF. The V and J genes are TRBV5-1 and TRBJ1-5, with 11 positions matching TRBD1. The ends lost 4 bases at V and 7 bases at J; junction bases unmatched: 7. CDR3 size: 15 residues. The germline gives CDR1 SGHRS, CDR2 YFSETQ.

This clonotype was counted at least ten times. This chain uses TRBV29-1 with TRBJ2-7, with D possibly being TRBD2 (5 bases). Germline loops: CDR1 SQVTM, CDR2 ANQGSEA. V dropped 4 bases and J dropped 4 bases, with 11 bases sitting between them. The CDR3 contains 12 residues. The DNA of the CDR3 is TGCAGCGTTGGCGGAGGACCGTACGAGCAGTACTTC. It is translated as CSVGGGPYEQYF.

This clonotype has a handful of counts. The chain has TRBV9 and TRBJ2-6, with D tentatively TRBD1 (6 bases). The CDR3 length is 17 residues. The germline V gene has CDR1 SGDLS and CDR2 YYNGEE. V was clipped by 4 bases and J by 1 base, with 15 bases between them. CDR3 in DNA: TGTGCCAGCAGCCCCTCAGGGGAAGGTTCTGGGGCCAACGTCCTGACTTTC. Amino acid sequence: CASSPSGEGSGANVLTF.

V and J are TRBV7-7 and TRBJ2-5; 9 nucleotides align to TRBD1. The CDR3 has 14 amino acids. Germline CDR1 is SSHAT and CDR2 is FNYEAQ (reference sequence). The CDR3, as DNA: TGTGCTGGCAGCTACGGACAGGGGATAGAGACCCAGTACTTC. Amino acids: CAGSYGQGIETQYF.

The rearrangement links TRBV6-6 to TRBJ1-3; D remains ambiguous. V was trimmed by 2 bases and J by 1 base, leaving 6 bases between them. Germline CDR1 MNHNY, CDR2 SVGAGI (reference sequence). The CDR3 loop spans 14 amino acids. This chain's CDR3 is CASSYEVSGNTIYF. The CDR3 region has the DNA TGTGCCAGCAGTTACGAGGTATCTGGAAACACCATATATTTT.